These T cell receptor beta chains were read from a single sample in a study of tumor T cells in aggressive B-cell lymphoma. Sequenced by immunoSEQ multiplex PCR; TCRdb stores in-frame clones only, minus some. This table holds 1,500 to 2,000 clones, around 86% found once. Specimen: tumor tissue. All receptors derive from an adult with diffuse large B cell lymphoma. Both conserved end residues are part of each CDR3. D genes are given only for firm matches. Some rows mark clone size as missing; the rest say once, few, many or name a class of expanded clone.

len,abundance,v_gene,d_gene,j_gene,CDR3aa,CDR3nt
15,NA,TRBV5-1,NA,TRBJ1-2,CASSLAPGGNYGYTF,TGCGCCAGCAGCTTGGCGCCAGGAGGGAACTATGGCTACACCTTC
16,NA,TRBV5-1,TRBD1,TRBJ2-1,CASSTTPGGTYNEQFF,TGCGCCAGCAGCACTACACCAGGGGGCACCTACAATGAGCAGTTCTTC
13,few,TRBV10-3,TRBD1,TRBJ1-4,CAITGTANEKLFF,TGTGCCATTACCGGGACAGCTAATGAAAAACTGTTTTTT
13,NA,TRBV29-1,TRBD1,TRBJ2-7,CSVRQGTGSEQYF,TGCAGCGTACGACAGGGGACTGGGTCCGAGCAGTACTTC
13,NA,TRBV10-2,TRBD1,TRBJ1-1,CASKGQGNTEAFF,TGCGCCAGCAAGGGACAGGGAAACACTGAAGCTTTCTTT
16,NA,TRBV5-1,TRBD2,TRBJ2-3,CASSPGGASLTDTQYF,TGCGCCAGCAGCCCCGGGGGGGCATCCCTGACAGATACGCAGTATTTT
12,NA,TRBV19,NA,TRBJ2-5,CASSVPPGAQYF,TGTGCCAGTAGCGTTCCACCCGGGGCCCAGTACTTC
16,NA,TRBV27,TRBD2,TRBJ2-3,CASSFTGLAAQDTQYF,TGTGCCAGCAGTTTTACGGGACTAGCGGCCCAAGATACGCAGTATTTT
16,NA,TRBV7-2,TRBD2,TRBJ2-2,CASTLTGTTATGELFF,TGTGCCAGCACCTTAACCGGGACTACCGCCACCGGGGAGCTGTTTTTT
14,NA,TRBV10-1,NA,TRBJ2-3,CASSATGTADTQYF,TGCGCCAGCAGTGCTACAGGGACGGCAGATACGCAGTATTTT
15,once,TRBV12-5,NA,TRBJ1-3,CASGLGQRSGNTIYF,TGTGCTAGTGGTTTGGGCCAACGTAGCGGAAACACCATATATTTT
16,NA,TRBV6-5,TRBD2,TRBJ2-1,CASSSAGTSGFDEQFF,TGTGCCAGCAGTTCAGCGGGGACTAGCGGTTTCGATGAGCAGTTCTTC
16,NA,TRBV6-5,NA,TRBJ2-3,CASSFRGSGPTDTQYF,TGTGCCAGCAGTTTTCGGGGTAGCGGCCCCACAGATACGCAGTATTTT
13,NA,TRBV15,NA,TRBJ1-1,CATSRGRSTEAFF,TGTGCCACCAGCAGGGGGAGGAGCACTGAAGCTTTCTTT